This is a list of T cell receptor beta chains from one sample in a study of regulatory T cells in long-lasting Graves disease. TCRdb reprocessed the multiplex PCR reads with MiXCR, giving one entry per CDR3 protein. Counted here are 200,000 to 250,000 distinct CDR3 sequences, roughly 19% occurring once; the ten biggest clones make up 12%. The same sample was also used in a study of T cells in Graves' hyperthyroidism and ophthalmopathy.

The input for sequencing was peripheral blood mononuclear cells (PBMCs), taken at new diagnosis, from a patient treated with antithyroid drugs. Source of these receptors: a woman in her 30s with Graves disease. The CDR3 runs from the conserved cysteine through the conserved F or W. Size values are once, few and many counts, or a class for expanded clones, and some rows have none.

CDR3aa: CASSLPTTNEQFF; j_gene: TRBJ2-1; abundance: -; v_gene: TRBV7-2
CDR3aa: CASSFEAGGSVSSYNEQFF; j_gene: TRBJ2-1; abundance: many; v_gene: TRBV5-1
CDR3aa: CASSEAVQGGGPQHF; j_gene: TRBJ1-5; abundance: many; v_gene: TRBV6-2/TRBV6-3
CDR3aa: CASSSYPGQVFF; j_gene: TRBJ2-1; abundance: many; v_gene: TRBV6-9
CDR3aa: CASSLGLGGNTEAFF; j_gene: TRBJ1-1; abundance: many; v_gene: TRBV27
CDR3aa: CGSSRRGGKETQYF; j_gene: TRBJ2-5; abundance: -; v_gene: TRBV6-1
CDR3aa: CATARGGTEKLFF; j_gene: TRBJ1-4; abundance: -; v_gene: TRBV12-5
CDR3aa: CASSYNRGINEKLFF; j_gene: TRBJ1-4; abundance: many; v_gene: TRBV5-4
CDR3aa: CASTPSGAYEKLFF; j_gene: TRBJ1-4; abundance: many; v_gene: TRBV12-3/TRBV12-4
CDR3aa: CSARTGGGEKLFF; j_gene: TRBJ1-4; abundance: many; v_gene: TRBV20-1
CDR3aa: CASRGGGLARADTQYF; j_gene: TRBJ2-3; abundance: many; v_gene: TRBV2
CDR3aa: CASSFSDSRQGPPYEQYF; j_gene: -; abundance: -; v_gene: TRBV28
CDR3aa: CASEVAGTNTGELFF; j_gene: TRBJ2-2; abundance: many; v_gene: TRBV11-2
CDR3aa: CASSSTSGGAPGEQFF; j_gene: TRBJ2-1; abundance: many; v_gene: TRBV7-6
CDR3aa: CASKDRALGERYF; j_gene: TRBJ2-7; abundance: few; v_gene: TRBV6-1
CDR3aa: CSAGGTDSYEQYF; j_gene: TRBJ2-7; abundance: many; v_gene: TRBV29-1
CDR3aa: CASSPGTSAYNEQFF; j_gene: TRBJ2-1; abundance: many; v_gene: TRBV11-3
CDR3aa: CASRGDSGGGNQPQHF; j_gene: TRBJ1-5; abundance: few; v_gene: TRBV27
CDR3aa: CASSRTSVDTGELFF; j_gene: TRBJ2-2; abundance: -; v_gene: TRBV6-1
CDR3aa: CSVVPGREPEKLFF; j_gene: TRBJ1-4; abundance: few; v_gene: TRBV29-1
CDR3aa: CATRQTKESYEQYF; j_gene: TRBJ2-7; abundance: many; v_gene: TRBV2
CDR3aa: CATSGYGTPKEETQYF; j_gene: TRBJ2-5; abundance: many; v_gene: TRBV24-1
CDR3aa: CASRGLKNHLYGYTF; j_gene: TRBJ1-2; abundance: many; v_gene: TRBV2
CDR3aa: CASSAAGTTTDTQYF; j_gene: TRBJ2-3; abundance: many; v_gene: TRBV6-2/TRBV6-3
CDR3aa: CASRYSPGSYGYTF; j_gene: TRBJ1-2; abundance: many; v_gene: TRBV27
CDR3aa: CASSIDQPQHF; j_gene: TRBJ1-5; abundance: many; v_gene: TRBV2
CDR3aa: CASSITGTGTHEQYF; j_gene: TRBJ2-7; abundance: few; v_gene: TRBV5-1
CDR3aa: CSARDGGNTEAFF; j_gene: TRBJ1-1; abundance: many; v_gene: TRBV20-1
CDR3aa: CSADEWKETQYF; j_gene: TRBJ2-5; abundance: many; v_gene: TRBV20-1
CDR3aa: CASSLGPSWALHF; j_gene: TRBJ1-6; abundance: many; v_gene: TRBV5-6
CDR3aa: CASSQSWPPLHF; j_gene: TRBJ1-6; abundance: -; v_gene: TRBV3-1
CDR3aa: CASNIYDPLGLAGATDTQYF; j_gene: TRBJ2-3; abundance: -; v_gene: TRBV28
CDR3aa: CAWSQGSNQPQHF; j_gene: TRBJ1-5; abundance: many; v_gene: TRBV30
CDR3aa: CASIYPIGPGETEAFF; j_gene: TRBJ1-1; abundance: many; v_gene: TRBV2
CDR3aa: CASSSAGASYNEQFF; j_gene: TRBJ2-1; abundance: many; v_gene: TRBV28
CDR3aa: CASSGGGKGIPYEQYF; j_gene: TRBJ2-7; abundance: -; v_gene: TRBV7-9
CDR3aa: CASRISAQGMEGYTF; j_gene: TRBJ1-2; abundance: -; v_gene: TRBV6-1
CDR3aa: CASSSPGLAGSGSYNEQFF; j_gene: TRBJ2-1; abundance: many; v_gene: TRBV5-1
CDR3aa: CASRPPPSSFPYEQYF; j_gene: TRBJ2-7; abundance: many; v_gene: TRBV28
CDR3aa: CASSFQGLIAEAFF; j_gene: TRBJ1-1; abundance: many; v_gene: TRBV28
CDR3aa: CAAFGGGHFAAFF; j_gene: TRBJ1-1; abundance: many; v_gene: TRBV7-9
CDR3aa: CASRQGATGELFF; j_gene: TRBJ2-2; abundance: many; v_gene: TRBV12-3/TRBV12-4
CDR3aa: CASSLETGTKAANIQYF; j_gene: TRBJ2-4; abundance: few; v_gene: TRBV27
CDR3aa: CASSEIWEVEQYF; j_gene: TRBJ2-7; abundance: many; v_gene: TRBV6-1
CDR3aa: CSATILAGGPSDTQYF; j_gene: TRBJ2-3; abundance: -; v_gene: TRBV20-1
CDR3aa: CASSLLGLAIEQFF; j_gene: TRBJ2-1; abundance: -; v_gene: TRBV27
CDR3aa: CASRASGNRKQYF; j_gene: TRBJ2-7; abundance: many; v_gene: TRBV12-3/TRBV12-4
CDR3aa: CASTAPLAGTEAFF; j_gene: TRBJ1-1; abundance: many; v_gene: TRBV11-2
CDR3aa: CASSLVAGTGNTEAFF; j_gene: TRBJ1-1; abundance: many; v_gene: TRBV7-2
CDR3aa: CSVARGPEQFF; j_gene: TRBJ2-1; abundance: many; v_gene: TRBV29-1
CDR3aa: CASSVGRIQDSPLHF; j_gene: TRBJ1-6; abundance: many; v_gene: TRBV7-2